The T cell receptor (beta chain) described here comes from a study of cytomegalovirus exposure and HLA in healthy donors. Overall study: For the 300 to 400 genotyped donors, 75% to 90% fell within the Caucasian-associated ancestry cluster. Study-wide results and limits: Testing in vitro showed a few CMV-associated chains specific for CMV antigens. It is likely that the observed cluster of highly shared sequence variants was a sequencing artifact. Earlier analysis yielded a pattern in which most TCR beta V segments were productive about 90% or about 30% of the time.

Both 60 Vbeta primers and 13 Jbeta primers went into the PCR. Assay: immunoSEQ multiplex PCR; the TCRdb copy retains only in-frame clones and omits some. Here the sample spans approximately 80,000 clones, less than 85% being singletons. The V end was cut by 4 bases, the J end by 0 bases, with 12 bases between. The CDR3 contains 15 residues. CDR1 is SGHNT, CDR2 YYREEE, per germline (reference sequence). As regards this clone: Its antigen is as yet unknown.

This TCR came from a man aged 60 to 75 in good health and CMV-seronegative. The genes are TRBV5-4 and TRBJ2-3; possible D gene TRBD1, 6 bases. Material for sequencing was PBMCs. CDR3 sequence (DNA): TGTGCCAGCAGCCCAGGACAGCTCAGCACAGATACGCAGTATTTT. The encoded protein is CASSPGQLSTDTQYF.